Detailed here is one T cell receptor (beta chain). The antigen remains undetermined. V lost 0 bases, J lost 8 bases, and 15 bases lay in between. The CDR3 extends over 15 amino acids. CDR1 SGDLS and CDR2 YYNGEE come from the germline V gene. The data are from a study of breast tumors, draining lymph nodes, adjacent tissues. Study-wide points: Data only fit, rather than demonstrated, lymph node origin of most tumor T cells.

TCRdb recomputed calls from the multiplex PCR reads with MiXCR, one row per CDR3 protein. In the table there are fewer than 150,000 distinct CDR3 sequences, 21% of which are singletons. The lymph nodes were axillary draining lymph nodes from breast cancer patients. This TCR came from a female donor with breast cancer. Some clones in this sample may be carry-over from other donors' samples. The genes are TRBV9 and TRBJ2-4; tentative D call: TRBD2 (6 bases). Source material: axillary lymph node tissue. This chain's CDR3 is CASSVEAEGRHIQYF. DNA of the CDR3: TGTGCCAGCAGCGTAGAGGCGGAGGGGAGGCACATTCAGTACTTC.